This entry lists 22 T cell receptor beta chains sequenced from one sample in a study of lymphopenia after photon versus proton radiotherapy (dated by TCRdb to between 2017 and 2020). Library preparation used the immunoSEQ multiplex PCR assay. Held by TCRdb, this immuneACCESS table contains in-frame sequences only and omits some clones. Under half of the omission traces to an unresolved V gene where checked; the cause of the rest is unknown. Within this sample are 55,000 to 70,000 clones, with 92% of them counted one time only. Approximately 2% of the sample is in the top ten clones. The sequences come from peripheral blood, collected from a patient treated with photon-based radiotherapy. The receptors originated from a woman aged 40 to 55 with cholangiocarcinoma.

The chain is built from TRBV30 and TRBJ1-2; 7 bases match TRBD1. Germline V gene data show CDR1 as GTSNPN and CDR2 as SVGIG (reference sequence). The CDR3 runs to 12 residues. DNA for the CDR3: TGTGCTGGGAGGGGGCCCGACTATGGCTACACCTTC. It is translated as CAGRGPDYGYTF.

The chain joins TRBV6-5 to TRBJ1-4, with D perhaps TRBD1 (5 bases). This CDR3 contains 15 residues. From germline, CDR1 is MNHEY and CDR2 SVGAGI. Trimming removed 6 bases at V and 2 bases at J, with 13 bases between. The DNA of the CDR3 is TGTGCCAGCAGCCGCGACAGTCCGACTAATGAAAAACTGTTTTTT. The encoded protein is CASSRDSPTNEKLFF.

The chain joins TRBV7-8 to TRBJ1-1; D remains ambiguous. Looked up from germline, CDR1 is SGHVS and CDR2 is FQNEAQ. V lost 0 bases and J 1 base, leaving 6 bases between the germline ends. The CDR3 covers 14 residues. CDR3 nucleotide sequence: TGTGCCAGCAGCTTAGCGGTAGGGAACACTGAAGCTTTCTTT. Encoded protein: CASSLAVGNTEAFF.

This chain connects TRBV6-5 to TRBJ2-7; TRBD2 agrees at 7 bases. The J segment lost 2 bases and the V segment lost 4 bases, leaving 8 bases of the junction unmatched. The CDR3 contains 15 residues. Germline CDR1 reads MNHEY; CDR2 reads SVGAGI. In DNA, the CDR3 is TGTGCCAGCAGTTTCAGTACGGGGGGAGCCTACGAGCAGTACTTC. This sequence encodes CASSFSTGGAYEQYF.

J is TRBJ1-5 and V is TRBV6-1; unclear D gene. This CDR3 contains 16 residues. Trimming stripped 4 bases from V and 5 bases from J, with 18 bases between. Germline CDR1 and CDR2: MNHNS and SASEGT. CDR3 sequence (DNA): TGTGCCAGCAGTGCACAAACGCGGACCGAAGATCAGCCCCAGCATTTT. This translates into CASSAQTRTEDQPQHF.

CDR3 bases: TGTGCCAGCAGTCCATCCTCCGGGGAGAACACCGGGGAGCTGTTTTTT. Its protein product is CASSPSSGENTGELFF. The chain joins TRBV27 to TRBJ2-2; TRBD2 is a possible D gene (5 bases). Germline values: CDR1 MNHEY, CDR2 SMNVEV (reference sequence). The CDR3 loop spans 16 amino acids. V lost 5 bases and J lost 1, with 14 bases in between.

The rearrangement uses TRBV6-5 and TRBJ2-2, with 9 bases fitting TRBD2. With 6 bases clipped from V and 8 bases from J, the junction kept 7 bases outside the gene matches. The CDR3 runs to 14 residues. Germline V lookup: CDR1 MNHEY, CDR2 SVGAGI. The chain's CDR3 is CASSPTSGEGELFF. The CDR3 DNA follows: TGTGCCAGCAGCCCGACTAGCGGTGAGGGGGAGCTGTTTTTT.

The gene calls are TRBV19 and TRBJ2-2, with TRBD2 matching 7 bases. Germline loops: CDR1 LNHDA, CDR2 SQIVND (reference sequence). The CDR3 totals 14 residues. V lost 3 bases and J lost 6; bases outside the gene matches: 4. This chain's CDR3 is CASSMGRAAGELFF. Written as DNA, the CDR3 is TGTGCCAGTAGTATGGGGAGGGCCGCCGGGGAGCTGTTTTTT.

The chain combines TRBV18 with TRBJ1-2; weak D call: TRBD1 (6 bases). Trimming took 6 bases from V and 3 from J, leaving 11 bases between them. There are 13 residues in the CDR3. Per germline, CDR1 KGHSH and CDR2 LQKENI. The CDR3 bases are TGTGCCAGCTCCCAGGGGAGCGACTATGGCTACACCTTC. It is translated as CASSQGSDYGYTF. The full variable domain, rest sourced from reference TRBV18 and TRBJ1-2, is NAGVMQNPRHLVRRRGQEARLRCSPMKGHSHVYWYRQLPEEGLKFMVYLQKENIIDESGMPKERFSAEFPKEGPSILRIQQVVRGDSAAYFCASSQGSDYGYTFGSGTRLTVV.

The chain combines TRBV6-1 with TRBJ1-2; 8 bases agree with TRBD1. Losses at the gene ends were 3 bases for V and 2 bases for J; bases not matched to a gene: 2. CDR3 size: 14 residues. Germline values: CDR1 MNHNS, CDR2 SASEGT. In DNA form, the CDR3 reads TGTGCCAGCAGTGAGGGGACAGGAAACTATGGCTACACCTTC. Its protein is CASSEGTGNYGYTF.

The chain employs TRBV30 and TRBJ1-5; tentative D call: TRBD1 (5 bases). From germline, CDR1 is GTSNPN and CDR2 SVGIG (reference sequence). The CDR3 is 14 residues long. Trimming took off 1 base at V and 2 bases at J, with 9 bases between the two ends. As DNA, the CDR3 is TGTGCCTGGAGTGATGGGACCGGCAATCAGCCCCAGCATTTT. It is translated as CAWSDGTGNQPQHF.

This clone was detected a few times. The chain has TRBV15 and TRBJ2-5, with 10 bases fitting TRBD1. Germline CDR1 and CDR2: LNHNV and YYDKDF (reference sequence). Trimming removed 3 bases from V and 5 bases from J; junction bases left unmatched: 9. The CDR3 is made up of 16 amino acids. The CDR3 nucleotides read TGTGCCACCAGCAGCGGACAGGGGGTATACGGGGAGACCCAGTACTTC. Translating gives CATSSGQGVYGETQYF.

This clone was counted a single time. The genes are TRBV7-2 and TRBJ2-1; the match to TRBD2 covers 8 bases. The V and J ends lost 7 bases and 14 bases, in that order; junction bases with no gene match: 7. Germline V gene data show CDR1 as SGHTA and CDR2 as FQGNSA. CDR3 length: 11 amino acids. The CDR3 nucleotides are TGTGCCAGCAAACTAGCGGCTCGGGAGTTCTTC. Its protein is CASKLAAREFF.

The rearrangement uses TRBV27 and TRBJ2-1; D call uncertain. CDR1 and CDR2 from the germline V gene are MNHEY and SMNVEV (reference sequence). This CDR3 spans 15 amino acids. Trimming stripped 8 bases from V and 6 bases from J, with 20 bases between. In nucleotides, the CDR3 is TGTGCCAGCCACTCGCTCGAGAGGAGTTTCAATGAGCAGTTCTTC. This gives the protein CASHSLERSFNEQFF.

J is TRBJ2-3 and V is TRBV27; D assignment may be TRBD1 or TRBD2 (6 bases each). CDR1 and CDR2 (germline): MNHEY, SMNVEV (reference sequence). V lost 4 bases and J 8 bases, leaving 13 bases between the germline ends. The CDR3 runs 13 residues. The CDR3 spells CASSSPWGATQYF. The CDR3 DNA follows: TGTGCCAGCAGTTCCCCCTGGGGGGCTACGCAGTATTTT.

The V gene is TRBV10-2, the J gene TRBJ2-5; perhaps TRBD1 as D (6 bases). V lost 2 bases and J lost 5, with 12 bases in between. The germline V gene has CDR1 WSHSY and CDR2 SAAADI. This CDR3 spans 14 amino acids. The CDR3 loop is CASSEGRGRETQYF. Here the CDR3 DNA reads TGCGCCAGCAGTGAGGGCAGGGGAAGGGAGACCCAGTACTTC.

The CDR3 DNA sequence: TGTGCCAGCAGCGGCCAGGGCGGGAGCTCCTACAATGAGCAGTTCTTC. Amino acids: CASSGQGGSSYNEQFF. The chain recombines TRBV9 with TRBJ2-1; TRBD2 agrees at 7 bases. Germline values: CDR1 SGDLS, CDR2 YYNGEE. The V gene end was trimmed by 3 bases and the J gene end by 0 bases; junction bases not matched to a gene: 6. The CDR3 has 16 residues. The full variable domain, completed using reference TRBV9 and TRBJ2-1, is DSGVTQTPKHLITATGQRVTLRCSPRSGDLSVYWYQQSLDQGLQFLIQYYNGEERAKGNILERFSAQQFPDLHSELNLSSLELGDSALYFCASSGQGGSSYNEQFFGPGTRLTVL.

The chain links TRBV13 to TRBJ1-6; D may be TRBD1 (6 bases). This CDR3 comprises 15 residues. V was pared by 0 bases and J by 5 bases, with 8 bases between. Germline CDR1 is PRHDT and CDR2 is FYEKMQ (reference sequence). The DNA for the CDR3 is TGTGCCAGCAGCTTAGGAGGGGGAGATAATTCACCCCTCCACTTT. Translation: CASSLGGGDNSPLHF.

Here the CDR3 DNA reads TGTGCCAGCAGCTTAAGGTCCTACAATGAGCAGTTCTTC. Amino acids: CASSLRSYNEQFF. The chain joins TRBV7-3 to TRBJ2-1; no reliable D call. CDR1 is SGHTA, CDR2 FQGTGA, per germline. Trimming removed 1 base at V and 1 base at J, with 2 bases between. CDR3 length: 13 residues.

V gene TRBV6-5 combines with J gene TRBJ2-3; TRBD2 might be the D (6 bases). Germline assignment: CDR1 MNHEY and CDR2 SVGAGI. CDR3 length equals 15 residues. V was clipped by 4 bases and J by 7 bases, with 18 bases between them. The CDR3 loop is CASSSALGGTYTQYF. For the CDR3, the DNA is TGTGCCAGCAGTTCTGCTCTTGGGGGGACGTATACGCAGTATTTT.

The chain has TRBV6-6 and TRBJ1-4; D perhaps matches TRBD1 (6 bases). V lost 2 bases to trimming and J lost 5 bases, with 12 bases between them. The CDR3 is 15 residues long. Germline V gives CDR1 MNHNY, CDR2 SVGAGI (reference sequence). CDR3 coding DNA: TGTGCCAGCAGTTACCAGGACAGCACCAATGAAAAACTGTTTTTT. As protein: CASSYQDSTNEKLFF.

CDR3 DNA sequence: TGTGCCAGCAGTTTAGCCCTGCGGGACAGGGCGAACACTGAAGCTTTCTTT. This encodes CASSLALRDRANTEAFF. The V call is TRBV27, the J call TRBJ1-1, with TRBD1 matching 9 bases. The CDR3 spans 17 residues. Germline V gene data show CDR1 as MNHEY and CDR2 as SMNVEV (reference sequence). J lost 1 base, V lost 2 bases, and 8 bases had no gene match.